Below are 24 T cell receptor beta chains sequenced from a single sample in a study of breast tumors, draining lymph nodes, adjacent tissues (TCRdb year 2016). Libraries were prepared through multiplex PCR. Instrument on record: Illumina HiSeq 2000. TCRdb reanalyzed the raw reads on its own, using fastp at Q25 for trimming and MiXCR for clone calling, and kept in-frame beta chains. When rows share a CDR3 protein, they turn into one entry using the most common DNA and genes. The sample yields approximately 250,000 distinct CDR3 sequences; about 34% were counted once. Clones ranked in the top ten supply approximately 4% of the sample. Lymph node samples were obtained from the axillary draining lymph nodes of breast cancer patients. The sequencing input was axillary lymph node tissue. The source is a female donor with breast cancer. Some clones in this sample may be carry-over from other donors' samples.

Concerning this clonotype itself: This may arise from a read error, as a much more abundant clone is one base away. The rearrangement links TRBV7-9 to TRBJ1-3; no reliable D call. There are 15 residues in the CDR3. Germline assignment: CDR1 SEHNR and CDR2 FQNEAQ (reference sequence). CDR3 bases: TGTGCCAGCAGCTTAGCAGGGTCAGGTGGAAACACCATACATTTT. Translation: CASSLAGSGGNTIHF.

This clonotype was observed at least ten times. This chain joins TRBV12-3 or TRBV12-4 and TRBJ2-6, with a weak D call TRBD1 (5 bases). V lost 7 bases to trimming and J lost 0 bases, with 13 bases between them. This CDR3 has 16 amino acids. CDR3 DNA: TGTGCCAGCAAATGGGGCGCTAACTCTGGGGCCAACGTCCTGACTTTC. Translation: CASKWGANSGANVLTF.

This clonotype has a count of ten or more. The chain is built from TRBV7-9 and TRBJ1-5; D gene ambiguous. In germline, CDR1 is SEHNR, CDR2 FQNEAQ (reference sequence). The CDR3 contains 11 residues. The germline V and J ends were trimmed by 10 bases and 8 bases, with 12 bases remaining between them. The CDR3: CATFPWEPQHF. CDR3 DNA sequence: TGTGCCACCTTTCCGTGGGAGCCCCAGCATTTT.

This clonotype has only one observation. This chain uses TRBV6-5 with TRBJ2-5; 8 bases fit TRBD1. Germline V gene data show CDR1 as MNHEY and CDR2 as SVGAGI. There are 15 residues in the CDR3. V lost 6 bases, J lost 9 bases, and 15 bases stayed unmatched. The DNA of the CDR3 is TGTGCCAGCAGGTCGACAGGGGAGCGCAATCAGCCCCAGTACTTC. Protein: CASRSTGERNQPQYF.

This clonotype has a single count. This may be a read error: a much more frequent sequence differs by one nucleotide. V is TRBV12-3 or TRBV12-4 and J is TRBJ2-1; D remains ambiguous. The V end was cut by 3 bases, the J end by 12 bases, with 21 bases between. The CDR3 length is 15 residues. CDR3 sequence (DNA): TGTGCCAGCAGTTTCTCCGGGTCTACCCGAGTTGGGCAGTTCTTC. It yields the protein CASSFSGSTRVGQFF.

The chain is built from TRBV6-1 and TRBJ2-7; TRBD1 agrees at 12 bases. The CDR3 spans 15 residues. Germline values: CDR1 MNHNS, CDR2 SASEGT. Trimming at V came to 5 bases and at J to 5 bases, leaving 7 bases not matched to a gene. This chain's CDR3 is CASSRRDRGLHEQYF. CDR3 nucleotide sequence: TGTGCCAGCAGTCGCCGGGACAGGGGGCTGCACGAGCAGTACTTC.

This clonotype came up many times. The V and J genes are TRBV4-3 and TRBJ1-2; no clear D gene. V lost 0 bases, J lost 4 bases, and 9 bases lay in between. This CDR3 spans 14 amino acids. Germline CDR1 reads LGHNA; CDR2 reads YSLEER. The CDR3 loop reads CASSQDLRVYGYTF. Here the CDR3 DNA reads TGCGCCAGCAGCCAAGATTTAAGGGTCTATGGCTACACCTTC.

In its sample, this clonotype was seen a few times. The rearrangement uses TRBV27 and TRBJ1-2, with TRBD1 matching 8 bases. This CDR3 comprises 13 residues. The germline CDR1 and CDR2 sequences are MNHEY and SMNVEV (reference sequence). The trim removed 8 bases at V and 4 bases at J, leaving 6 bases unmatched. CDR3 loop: CASWGQVAYGYTF. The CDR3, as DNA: TGTGCCAGCTGGGGACAGGTGGCCTATGGCTACACCTTC.

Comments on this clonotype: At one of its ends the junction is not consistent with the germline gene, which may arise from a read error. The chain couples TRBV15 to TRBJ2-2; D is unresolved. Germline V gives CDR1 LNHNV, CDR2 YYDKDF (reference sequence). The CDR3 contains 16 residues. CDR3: CAASSLSGTNTGELFF. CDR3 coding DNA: TGTGCCGCCAGCAGCTTGTCAGGAACGAACACCGGGGAGCTGTTTTTT.

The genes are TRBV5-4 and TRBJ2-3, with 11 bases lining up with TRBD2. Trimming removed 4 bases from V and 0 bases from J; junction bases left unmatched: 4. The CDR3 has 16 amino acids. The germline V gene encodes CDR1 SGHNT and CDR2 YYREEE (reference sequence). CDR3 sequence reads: CASSGGTSGSTDTQYF. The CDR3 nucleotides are TGTGCCAGCAGCGGTGGGACTAGCGGCAGCACAGATACGCAGTATTTT.

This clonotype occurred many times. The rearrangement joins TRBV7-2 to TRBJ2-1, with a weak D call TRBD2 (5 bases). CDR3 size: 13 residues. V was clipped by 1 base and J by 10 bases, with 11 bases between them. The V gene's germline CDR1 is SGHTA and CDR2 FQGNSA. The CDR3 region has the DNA TGTGCCAGCAGCTTAGGACCCCCGGGGGAGCAGTTCTTC. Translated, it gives CASSLGPPGEQFF. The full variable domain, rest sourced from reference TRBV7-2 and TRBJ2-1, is GAGVSQSPSNKVTEKGKDVELRCDPISGHTALYWYRQSLGQGLEFLIYFQGNSAPDKSGLPSDRFSAERTGGSVSTLTIQRTQQEDSAVYLCASSLGPPGEQFFGPGTRLTVL.

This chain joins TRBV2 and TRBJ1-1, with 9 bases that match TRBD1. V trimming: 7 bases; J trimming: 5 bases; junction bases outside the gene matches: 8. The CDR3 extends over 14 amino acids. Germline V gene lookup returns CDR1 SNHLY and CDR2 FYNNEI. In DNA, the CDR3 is TGTGCCAGCATGCAAACAGGGGGCCGTACTGAAGCTTTCTTT. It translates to CASMQTGGRTEAFF.

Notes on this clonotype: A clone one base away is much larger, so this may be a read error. The CDR3 DNA is TGCAGTGCTCTAACAGGGGATTATAGCACTCAGCCCCAGCATTTT. Translated, it gives CSALTGDYSTQPQHF. V gene TRBV20-1 combines with J gene TRBJ1-5; 7 bases match TRBD1. The CDR3 sequence is 15 residues long. CDR1 is DFQATT, CDR2 SNEGSKA, per germline (reference sequence).

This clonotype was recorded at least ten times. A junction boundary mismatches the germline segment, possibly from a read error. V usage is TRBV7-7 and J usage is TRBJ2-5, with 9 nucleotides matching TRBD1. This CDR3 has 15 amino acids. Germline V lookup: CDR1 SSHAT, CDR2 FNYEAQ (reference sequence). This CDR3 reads CASSSRLTGGETQYF. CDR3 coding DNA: TGTGCTAGCAGCTCCAGACTGACAGGGGGGGAGACCCAGTACTTC.

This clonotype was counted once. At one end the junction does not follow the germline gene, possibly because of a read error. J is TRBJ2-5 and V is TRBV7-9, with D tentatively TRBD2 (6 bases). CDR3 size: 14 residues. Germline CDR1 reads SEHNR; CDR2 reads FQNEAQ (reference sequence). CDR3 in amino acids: CASSLRGNQETQYF. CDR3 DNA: TGCGCCAGCAGCTTACGCGGGAACCAAGAGACCCAGTACTTC.

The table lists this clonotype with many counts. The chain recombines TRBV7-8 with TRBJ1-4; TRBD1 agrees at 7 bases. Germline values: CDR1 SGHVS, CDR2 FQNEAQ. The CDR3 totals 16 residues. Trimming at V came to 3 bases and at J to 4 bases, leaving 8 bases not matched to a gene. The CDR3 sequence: CASSFRVQGINEKLFF. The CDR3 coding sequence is TGTGCCAGCAGCTTTAGGGTACAGGGGATTAATGAAAAACTGTTTTTT.

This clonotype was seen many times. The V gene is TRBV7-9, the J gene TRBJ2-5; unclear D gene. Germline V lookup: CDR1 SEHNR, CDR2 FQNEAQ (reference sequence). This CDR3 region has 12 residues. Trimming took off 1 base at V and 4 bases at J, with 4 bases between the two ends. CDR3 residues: CASSLGAETQYF. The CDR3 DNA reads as TGTGCCAGCAGCTTAGGGGCAGAGACCCAGTACTTC.

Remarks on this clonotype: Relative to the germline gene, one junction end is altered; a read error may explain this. CDR3 sequence (DNA): TGCAGTGCCAGAGGACAGGCCGGCATCGCTTTCTTT. This codes for CSARGQAGIAFF. V gene TRBV20-1 combines with J gene TRBJ1-1; 7 positions agree with TRBD1. Germline-derived CDR1 and CDR2 are DFQATT and SNEGSKA (reference sequence). CDR3 length: 12 amino acids.

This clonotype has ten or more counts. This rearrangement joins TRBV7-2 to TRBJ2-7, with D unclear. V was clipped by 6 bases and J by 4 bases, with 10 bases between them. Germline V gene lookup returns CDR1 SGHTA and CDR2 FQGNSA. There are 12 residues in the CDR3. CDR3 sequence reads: CASRGLNYEQYF. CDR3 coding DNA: TGTGCCAGCAGGGGCTTAAATTACGAGCAGTACTTC.

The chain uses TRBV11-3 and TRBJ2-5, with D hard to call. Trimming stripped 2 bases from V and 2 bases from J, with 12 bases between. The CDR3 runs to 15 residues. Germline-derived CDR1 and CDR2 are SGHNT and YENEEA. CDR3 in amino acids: CASSLSPNPQETQYF. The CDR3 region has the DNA TGTGCCAGCAGCTTATCTCCAAATCCTCAAGAGACCCAGTACTTC.

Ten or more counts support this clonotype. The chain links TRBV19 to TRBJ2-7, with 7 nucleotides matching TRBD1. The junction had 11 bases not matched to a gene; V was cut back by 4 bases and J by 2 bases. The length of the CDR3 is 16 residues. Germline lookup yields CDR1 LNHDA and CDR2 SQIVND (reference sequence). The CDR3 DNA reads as TGTGCCAGTAGTAAATCAACAGGGGCCGGGACCTACGAGCAGTACTTC. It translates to CASSKSTGAGTYEQYF.

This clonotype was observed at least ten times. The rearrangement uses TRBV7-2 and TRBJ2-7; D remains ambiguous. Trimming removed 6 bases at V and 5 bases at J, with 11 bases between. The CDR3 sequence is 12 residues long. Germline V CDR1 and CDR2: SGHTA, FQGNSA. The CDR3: CASSLTHNEQYF. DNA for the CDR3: TGTGCCAGCAGTCTTACTCACAACGAGCAGTACTTC. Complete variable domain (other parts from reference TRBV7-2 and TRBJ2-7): GAGVSQSPSNKVTEKGKDVELRCDPISGHTALYWYRQSLGQGLEFLIYFQGNSAPDKSGLPSDRFSAERTGGSVSTLTIQRTQQEDSAVYLCASSLTHNEQYFGPGTRLTVT.

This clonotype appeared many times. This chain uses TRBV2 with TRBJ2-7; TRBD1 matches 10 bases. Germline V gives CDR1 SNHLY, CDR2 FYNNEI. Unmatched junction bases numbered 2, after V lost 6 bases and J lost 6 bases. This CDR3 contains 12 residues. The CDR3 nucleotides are TGTGCCAGCAGGGGACAGGGGCTCGAGCAGTACTTC. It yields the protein CASRGQGLEQYF.

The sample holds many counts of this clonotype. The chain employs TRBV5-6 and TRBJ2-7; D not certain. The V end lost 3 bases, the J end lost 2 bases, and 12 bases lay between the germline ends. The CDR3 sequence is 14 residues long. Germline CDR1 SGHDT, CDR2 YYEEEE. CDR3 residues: CASSSWTTTYEQYF. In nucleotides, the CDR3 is TGTGCCAGCAGCTCCTGGACCACGACCTACGAGCAGTACTTC.